These T cell receptor beta chains were read from a single sample in a study of blood T cell repertoires in COVID-19. TCRdb's copy holds only in-frame clones and misses some; the assay was immunoSEQ multiplex PCR. There are approximately 210,000 clones in the sample; 82% occur only once, and 3% to 4% lies in the top ten. The sequenced material came from PBMCs or T cells enriched from blood (not recorded which). The receptors originated from a woman in her sixties who had recovered from COVID-19. Both conserved end residues are part of each CDR3. A D gene is named only where the DNA matches it firmly. Size tells how often a clone was seen (once, few, many) or the class of an expanded clone, and some rows leave it out.

J | size | V | length | D | DNA | CDR3
TRBJ2-3 | - | TRBV24-1 | 12 | - | TGTGCCACCTCGGACCGGGGGGATACGCAGTATTTT | CATSDRGDTQYF
TRBJ2-5 | - | TRBV29-1 | 13 | - | TGCAGCGTTGGGATAACAGGACAAGAGACCCAGTACTTC | CSVGITGQETQYF
TRBJ1-3 | once | TRBV6-2/TRBV6-3 | 16 | - | TGTGCCAGCAGTTACCTTGGACACTCCTCTGGAAACACCATATATTTT | CASSYLGHSSGNTIYF
TRBJ1-2 | - | TRBV9 | 16 | - | TGTGCCAGCAGCCTCCTCGGGACCCCAGGGGCGTATGGCTACACCTTC | CASSLLGTPGAYGYTF
TRBJ2-2 | - | TRBV5-1 | 17 | TRBD2 | TGCGCCAGCAGCTCGATTCTGACGGGAGGGCAGGCCGGGGAGCTGTTTTTT | CASSSILTGGQAGELFF
TRBJ2-7 | once | TRBV28 | 13 | - | TGTGCCAGCAGTGCGCTACCACTCTACGAGCAGTACTTC | CASSALPLYEQYF
TRBJ1-3 | - | TRBV11-2 | 16 | - | TGTGCCAGCAGCCAAGCGGGGGGACTCTCTGGAAACACCATATATTTT | CASSQAGGLSGNTIYF
TRBJ2-1 | - | TRBV5-1 | 16 | TRBD2 | TGCGCCAGCAGCTTGACTAGCGGGAGCTCCCCCCATGAGCAGTTCTTC | CASSLTSGSSPHEQFF
TRBJ1-3 | - | TRBV14 | 14 | - | TGTGCCAGCAGCCAAGCAGGGGCCCAGGGCACCATATATTTT | CASSQAGAQGTIYF
TRBJ1-6 | - | TRBV4-2 | 16 | TRBD1 | TGTGCCAGCAGCCAAACCCGGACAGGGGGAGGGTCACCCCTCCACTTT | CASSQTRTGGGSPLHF
TRBJ1-2 | - | TRBV9 | 14 | TRBD1 | TGTGCCAGCAGCGGGACACAGGGGGCTGGTGGCTACACCTTC | CASSGTQGAGGYTF
TRBJ2-2 | - | TRBV19 | 17 | TRBD2 | TGTGCCAGTAAAAGGACAGGGACTAGCGGGACCACCGGGGAGCTGTTTTTT | CASKRTGTSGTTGELFF
TRBJ2-1 | - | TRBV4-2 | 16 | TRBD1 | TGTGCCAGCAGCCAAGGACAGGGGAATTTCCGGAATGAGCAGTTCTTC | CASSQGQGNFRNEQFF
TRBJ2-7 | few | TRBV18 | 15 | TRBD2 | TGTGCCAGCTCACCTCAGCGGGAGGCGTACCACGAGCAGTACTTC | CASSPQREAYHEQYF
TRBJ2-5 | once | TRBV6-5 | 16 | TRBD2 | TGTGCCAGCAGTTACAAGTTTAGCGGGAGTCGGGAGACCCAGTACTTC | CASSYKFSGSRETQYF
TRBJ1-1 | once | TRBV11-3 | 15 | - | TGTGCCAGCAGCTTAGTTCGGGGGGTAGGCACTGAAGCTTTCTTT | CASSLVRGVGTEAFF
TRBJ2-3 | - | TRBV18 | 13 | TRBD1 | TGTGCCAGCTCACCGCCAGGGGGAGATACGCAGTATTTT | CASSPPGGDTQYF
TRBJ2-7 | - | TRBV20-1 | 13 | - | TGCAGTGCTAGTAGCCAGGGCGACTACGAGCAGTACTTC | CSASSQGDYEQYF
TRBJ1-4 | - | TRBV7-2 | 18 | TRBD1 | TGTGCCAGCAGCCCCACGACGGCAGGGGGTGCGACTAATGAAAAACTGTTTTTT | CASSPTTAGGATNEKLFF
TRBJ2-1 | - | TRBV6-2/TRBV6-3 | 16 | TRBD1 | TGTGCCAGCAGTTACTACGGGACAGCCACCTACAATGAGCAGTTCTTC | CASSYYGTATYNEQFF
TRBJ1-2 | - | TRBV4-1 | 15 | - | TGCGCCAGCAGCCAGGAAACCCGGGGGGTAGGTGGCTACACCTTC | CASSQETRGVGGYTF
TRBJ2-3 | - | TRBV5-6 | 12 | - | TGTGCCAGCAGCCAAACAGGGTGGACGCAGTATTTT | CASSQTGWTQYF
TRBJ2-1 | - | TRBV14 | 16 | TRBD1 | TGTGCCAGCAGCTACAGGGGGTTAAGCTCCTACAATGAGCAGTTCTTC | CASSYRGLSSYNEQFF
TRBJ1-1 | - | TRBV10-3 | 13 | - | TGTGCCATCACCCTTGAACAGGGTACTGAAGCTTTCTTT | CAITLEQGTEAFF
TRBJ2-7 | - | TRBV9 | 14 | - | TGTGCCAGCAGCGTAGGGGGGCCTACCTACGAGCAGTACTTC | CASSVGGPTYEQYF
TRBJ1-1 | - | TRBV14 | 14 | TRBD1 | TGTGCCAGCAGCTGGGGACAGGGGGCAAGGGAAGCTTTCTTT | CASSWGQGAREAFF
TRBJ2-1 | few | TRBV18 | 15 | TRBD1 | TGTGCCAGCTCACTCGGACAGGGGGCTGGTAATGAGCAGTTCTTC | CASSLGQGAGNEQFF
TRBJ2-3 | - | TRBV3-1/TRBV3-2 | 14 | - | TGTGCCAGCAGTAAGACAGCTAGCACAGATACGCAGTATTTT | CASSKTASTDTQYF
TRBJ1-1 | once | TRBV21-1 | 16 | - | TGTGCCAGCAGCAGCCGGACAGGGACGGACACAACTGAAGCTTTCTTT | CASSSRTGTDTTEAFF
TRBJ2-7 | - | TRBV2 | 12 | - | TGTGCCAGCAGTGTTCTATCCTACGAGCAGTACTTC | CASSVLSYEQYF
TRBJ2-6 | - | TRBV12-5 | 14 | TRBD2 | TGTGCTAGTGCCTCCGGGGAGGGAGCCAACGTCCTGACTTTC | CASASGEGANVLTF
TRBJ1-1 | - | TRBV25-1 | 14 | TRBD1 | TGTGCCAGCAACACACAGGGGCTCGGGGCTGAAGCTTTCTTT | CASNTQGLGAEAFF
TRBJ2-2 | - | TRBV5-1 | 16 | - | TGCGCCAGCAGTCCCCTTACGGACAGGAACACCGGGGAGCTGTTTTTT | CASSPLTDRNTGELFF
TRBJ2-2 | - | TRBV19 | 17 | - | TGTGCCAGTAGTATAGCTGCTAGCGCCCTGGGCACCGGGGAGCTGTTTTTT | CASSIAASALGTGELFF
TRBJ1-2 | few | TRBV19 | 13 | - | TGTGCCAGTAGTATAACAGAGAACTATGGCTACACCTTC | CASSITENYGYTF
TRBJ1-1 | - | TRBV10-3 | 17 | - | TGTGCCATCAGTGACTCTGGGAGGCCCGAGCGAGACACTGAAGCTTTCTTT | CAISDSGRPERDTEAFF
TRBJ2-7 | - | TRBV6-5 | 16 | TRBD1 | TGTGCCAGCAGTTACAGTGAGGGACAGGTCTCCTACGAGCAGTACTTC | CASSYSEGQVSYEQYF
TRBJ1-1 | - | TRBV5-8 | 13 | - | TGTGCCAGCAGCTTACAGGTTAATATTGAAGCTTTCTTT | CASSLQVNIEAFF
TRBJ2-1 | - | TRBV5-1 | 15 | TRBD2 | TGCGCCAGCACCAGACTAGCGGGAGAACGGAATGAGCAGTTCTTC | CASTRLAGERNEQFF
TRBJ1-3 | - | TRBV27 | 15 | - | TGTGCCAGCCGCTATAATGGAGTCTCTGGAAACACCATATATTTT | CASRYNGVSGNTIYF
TRBJ2-1 | - | TRBV7-2 | 14 | TRBD1 | TGTGCCAGCGTGAACACAGGGGCCTACAATGAGCAGTTCTTC | CASVNTGAYNEQFF
TRBJ1-5 | - | TRBV5-1 | 14 | TRBD1 | TGCGCCAGCAGCCCGGGGACAGGGAAGCAGCCCCAGCATTTT | CASSPGTGKQPQHF
TRBJ1-2 | - | TRBV7-2 | 16 | - | TGTGCCAGCAGCTTAGAGGGGTCACTATCAATCTATGGCTACACCTTC | CASSLEGSLSIYGYTF
TRBJ1-1 | few | TRBV14 | 14 | TRBD1 | TGTGCCAGCAGCCTTTACAGGGGAACGAATGAAGCTTTCTTT | CASSLYRGTNEAFF
TRBJ2-3 | - | TRBV4-2 | 16 | TRBD1 | TGTGCCAGCAGCCAAGACCGGGACAGGATCACAGATACGCAGTATTTT | CASSQDRDRITDTQYF
TRBJ1-3 | - | TRBV5-4 | 15 | TRBD1 | TGTGCCAGCAGCGTGGACAGGGGCTCTGGAAACACCATATATTTT | CASSVDRGSGNTIYF
TRBJ2-3 | few | TRBV6-1 | 16 | TRBD2 | TGTGCCAGCAGTGAAGTTAGTAGCGGGGGGACAGATACGCAGTATTTT | CASSEVSSGGTDTQYF
TRBJ1-1 | - | TRBV5-1 | 14 | - | TGCGCCAGCAGCGCCCAACAGGGATCCCCTGAAGCTTTCTTT | CASSAQQGSPEAFF
TRBJ1-2 | - | TRBV3-1/TRBV3-2 | 13 | - | TGTGCCAGCAGCCAAGAGTGGGAGCGAGGCTACACCTTC | CASSQEWERGYTF
TRBJ2-3 | - | TRBV7-2 | 14 | TRBD2 | TGTGCCAGCAGCACCCAGACTAGCGCAGATACGCAGTATTTT | CASSTQTSADTQYF
TRBJ1-2 | - | TRBV19 | 12 | - | TGTGCCAGTAGTCGGTCTCACTATGGCTACACCTTC | CASSRSHYGYTF
TRBJ1-1 | - | TRBV20-1 | 13 | - | TGCAGTGCTAGTTGGAGCCAACGGTCTGAAGCTTTCTTT | CSASWSQRSEAFF
TRBJ1-2 | - | TRBV19 | 11 | - | TGTGCCAGTAGATCCGGGAACGGCTACACCTTC | CASRSGNGYTF